This T cell receptor beta chain was recovered during a study of cytomegalovirus exposure and HLA in healthy donors. Vbeta (60) and Jbeta (13) primers were used in the PCR. Assay: immunoSEQ multiplex PCR; the TCRdb copy retains only in-frame clones and omits some. Among around 280,000 clones listed, about 87% were seen once. This CDR3 contains 15 residues. Trimming left V 2 bases short and J 2 bases short, with 7 bases between. Germline CDR1 reads MNHEY; CDR2 reads SMNVEV (reference sequence). The source material was PBMCs. The rearrangement uses TRBV27 and TRBJ2-6; D gene uncertain. This TCR derives from a woman aged 18 to 35 in good health and CMV-seronegative. CDR3 coding DNA: TGTGCCAGCAGTTTAGTATCGGCTGGGGCCAACGTCCTGACTTTC. Translating gives CASSLVSAGANVLTF.